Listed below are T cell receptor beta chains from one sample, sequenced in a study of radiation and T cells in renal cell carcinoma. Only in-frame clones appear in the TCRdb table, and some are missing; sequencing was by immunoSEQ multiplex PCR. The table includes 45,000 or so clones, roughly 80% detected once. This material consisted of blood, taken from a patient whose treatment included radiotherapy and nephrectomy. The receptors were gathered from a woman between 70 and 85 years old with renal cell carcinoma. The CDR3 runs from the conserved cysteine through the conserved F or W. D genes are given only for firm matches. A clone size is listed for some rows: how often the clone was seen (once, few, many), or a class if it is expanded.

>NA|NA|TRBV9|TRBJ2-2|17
CASSVLLGEAGTGELFF
TGTGCCAGCAGCGTCTTGTTGGGGGAGGCTGGGACCGGGGAGCTGTTTTTT
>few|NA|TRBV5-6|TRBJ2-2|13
CASSLQNTGELFF
TGTGCCAGCAGCTTGCAGAACACCGGGGAGCTGTTTTTT
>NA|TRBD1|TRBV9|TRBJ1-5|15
CASSAQGGINQPQHF
TGTGCCAGCAGCGCGCAGGGGGGGATCAATCAGCCCCAGCATTTT
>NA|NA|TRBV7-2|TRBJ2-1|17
CASSLAVGATSYNEQFF
TGTGCCAGCAGCTTAGCCGTAGGGGCTACATCCTACAATGAGCAGTTCTTC
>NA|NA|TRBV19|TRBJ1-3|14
CASSEKGLGNTIYF
TGTGCCAGTAGTGAAAAGGGCCTCGGAAACACCATATATTTT
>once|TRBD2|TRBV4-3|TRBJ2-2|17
CASSQGPSGRGTGELFF
TGCGCCAGCAGCCAAGGGCCTAGCGGGAGAGGGACCGGGGAGCTGTTTTTT
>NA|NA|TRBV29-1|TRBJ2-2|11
CSVVDTGELFF
TGCAGCGTTGTCGACACCGGGGAGCTGTTTTTT
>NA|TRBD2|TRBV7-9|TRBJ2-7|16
CASSPWGSGRGTEQYF
TGTGCCAGCAGCCCTTGGGGTAGCGGGAGGGGGACCGAGCAGTACTTC
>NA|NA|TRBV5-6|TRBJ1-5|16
CASSVWGPGGFQPQHF
TGTGCCAGCAGCGTCTGGGGACCGGGCGGGTTCCAGCCCCAGCATTTT
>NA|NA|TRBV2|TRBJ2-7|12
CASRKTGGEQYF
TGTGCCAGCAGAAAGACAGGAGGCGAGCAGTACTTC
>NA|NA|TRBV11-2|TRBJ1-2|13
CASSLGGGYGYTF
TGTGCCAGCAGCTTAGGGGGCGGGTATGGCTACACCTTC
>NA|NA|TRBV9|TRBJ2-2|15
CASNPAGRNTGELFF
TGTGCCAGCAACCCAGCTGGGCGGAACACCGGGGAGCTGTTTTTT
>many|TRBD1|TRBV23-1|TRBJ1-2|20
CASSRCWGGDRSPGWYGYTF
TGCGCCAGCAGTCGGTGTTGGGGCGGGGACAGGAGCCCAGGGTGGTATGGCTACACCTTC
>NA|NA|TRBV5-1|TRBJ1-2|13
CASSSDTSYVYTF
TGCGCCAGCAGCTCAGACACGTCCTATGTCTACACCTTC
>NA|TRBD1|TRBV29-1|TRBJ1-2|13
CSVKGGADYGYTF
TGCAGCGTAAAAGGGGGCGCGGACTATGGCTACACCTTC
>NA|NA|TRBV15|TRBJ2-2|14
CATSRGQNTGELFF
TGTGCCACCAGCAGGGGGCAGAACACCGGGGAGCTGTTTTTT
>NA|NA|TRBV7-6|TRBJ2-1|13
CASSPAAYNEQFF
TGTGCCAGCAGCCCAGCGGCTTACAATGAGCAGTTCTTC
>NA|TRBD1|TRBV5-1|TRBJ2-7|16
CASSLEPPDRGYEQYF
TGCGCCAGCAGCTTGGAGCCTCCGGACAGGGGCTACGAGCAGTACTTC
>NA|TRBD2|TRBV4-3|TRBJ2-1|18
CASSQDWTSGASNNEQFF
TGCGCCAGCAGCCAAGATTGGACTAGCGGAGCGAGTAACAATGAGCAGTTCTTC
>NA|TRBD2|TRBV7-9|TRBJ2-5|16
CASSLDRTSFQETQYF
TGTGCCAGCAGCTTAGATCGGACTAGCTTCCAAGAGACCCAGTACTTC
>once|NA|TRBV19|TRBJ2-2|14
CATNEAANTGELFF
TGTGCCACTAACGAGGCGGCGAACACCGGGGAGCTGTTTTTT
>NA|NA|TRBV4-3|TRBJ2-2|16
CASSQDSSANTGELFF
TGCGCCAGCAGCCAAGATAGTTCAGCGAACACCGGGGAGCTGTTTTTT
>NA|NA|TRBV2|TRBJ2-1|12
CASSGSAGEQFF
TGTGCCAGCAGTGGATCCGCGGGTGAGCAGTTCTTC
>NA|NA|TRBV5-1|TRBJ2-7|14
CASSEVAGTYEQYF
TGCGCCAGCAGCGAAGTGGCGGGGACCTACGAGCAGTACTTC
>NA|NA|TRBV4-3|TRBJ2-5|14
CASSQEGLGETQYF
TGCGCCAGCAGCCAAGAAGGGCTAGGGGAGACCCAGTACTTC